This TCR beta chain was sequenced during a study of cytomegalovirus exposure and HLA in healthy donors. Use of 60 Vbeta and 13 Jbeta primers characterized the PCR. Sequencing used immunoSEQ multiplex PCR; TCRdb keeps in-frame clones, though not all of them. The table has fewer than 70,000 clones, roughly four fifths seen once. The CDR3 spans 12 residues. V was pared by 0 bases and J by 3 bases, with 6 bases between. Germline V gene data show CDR1 as GTSNPN and CDR2 as SVGIG (reference sequence). The sample taken for sequencing was PBMCs. This chain links TRBV30 with TRBJ2-7; D gene ambiguous. This receptor was obtained from a man in his forties in good health and CMV-seronegative. DNA of the CDR3: TGTGCCTGGAGTGTCGCGCGCTACGAGCAGTACTTC. Protein sequence: CAWSVARYEQYF.